This T cell receptor (beta chain) is from a study of cytomegalovirus exposure and HLA in healthy donors. Study-level points and caveats: Exclusion applied to some V segments, including TRBV6-2 and TRBV6-3, as they were indistinguishable. Earlier analysis yielded a pattern in which most TCR beta V segments were productive about 90% or about 30% of the time. A later analysis revealed that TCR association rates differed between HLA loci, peaking at DRB1 and bottoming out at HLA-C.

The germline CDR1 and CDR2 sequences are MGHRA and YSYEKL. The CDR3 runs to 15 residues. The ends were cut back, 2 bases at V and 3 bases at J, with 14 bases in the middle. With 60 Vbeta and 13 Jbeta primers, the PCR was carried out. Assay: immunoSEQ multiplex PCR; the TCRdb copy retains only in-frame clones and omits some. The table has approximately 93,000 clones, roughly three quarters seen once. Comment on this clone: Its antigen is still unknown.

The sequenced sample was PBMCs. The source is a male donor in good health and CMV-seropositive. V and J are TRBV4-1 and TRBJ2-7; perhaps TRBD1 as D (6 bases). CDR3 amino acids: CASSQPTGRGYEQYF. CDR3 DNA: TGCGCCAGCAGCCAACCGACAGGAAGGGGCTACGAGCAGTACTTC.